This T cell receptor (beta chain) was profiled in a study of molecular identifiers for immune sequencing clone quantification. Whole-study results and caveats: Clonotypes surpassing 20 RNA copies contained over 99% of effector molecules, versus under 1% in naive cells.

This clonotype was observed many times. Its antigen is undetermined. TCRdb independently ran MiXCR on the PCR reads; one entry per CDR3 protein. The table includes just under 65,000 distinct CDR3 sequences, under 20% detected once. A CD8+CD4-CCR7+CD45RA+ gate was used to sort naive CD8 T cells. V gave up 3 bases and J gave up 2 bases; unmatched junction bases: 12. The germline V gene encodes CDR1 DFQATT and CDR2 SNEGSKA (reference sequence). The CDR3 extends over 16 amino acids. Sequenced input: naive CD8+ T cells from blood, with Jurkat cell RNA spiked in. As for subset: FACS-sorted CD8+CD4-CCR7+CD45RA+ naive T cells. The V gene is TRBV20-1, the J gene TRBJ2-5, with 7 bases identical to TRBD1. The receptor's source is a human donor in good health. Some libraries in this study had Jurkat cell RNA spiked in. The CDR3: CSASVPTGYRQETQYF. CDR3 bases: TGCAGTGCTAGTGTACCGACAGGGTATCGTCAAGAGACCCAGTACTTC.